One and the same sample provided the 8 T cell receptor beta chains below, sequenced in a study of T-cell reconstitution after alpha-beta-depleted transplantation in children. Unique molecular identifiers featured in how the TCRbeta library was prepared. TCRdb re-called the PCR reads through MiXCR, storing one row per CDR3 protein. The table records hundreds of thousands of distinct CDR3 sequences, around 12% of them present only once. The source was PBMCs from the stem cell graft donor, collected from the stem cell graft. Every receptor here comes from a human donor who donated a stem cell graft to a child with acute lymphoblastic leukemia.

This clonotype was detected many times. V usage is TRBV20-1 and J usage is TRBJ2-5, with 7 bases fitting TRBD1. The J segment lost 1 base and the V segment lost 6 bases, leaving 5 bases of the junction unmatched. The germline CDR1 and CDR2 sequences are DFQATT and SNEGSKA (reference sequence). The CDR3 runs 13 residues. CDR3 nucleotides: TGCAGTGCGCAGGGACAGACCCAAGAGACCCAGTACTTC. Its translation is CSAQGQTQETQYF.

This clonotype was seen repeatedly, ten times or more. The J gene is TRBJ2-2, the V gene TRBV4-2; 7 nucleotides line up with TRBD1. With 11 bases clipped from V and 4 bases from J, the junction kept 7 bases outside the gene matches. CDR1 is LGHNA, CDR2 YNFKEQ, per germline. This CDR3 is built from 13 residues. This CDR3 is CAGGQRGTGELFF. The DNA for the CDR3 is TGTGCCGGGGGACAGAGGGGCACCGGGGAGCTGTTTTTT.

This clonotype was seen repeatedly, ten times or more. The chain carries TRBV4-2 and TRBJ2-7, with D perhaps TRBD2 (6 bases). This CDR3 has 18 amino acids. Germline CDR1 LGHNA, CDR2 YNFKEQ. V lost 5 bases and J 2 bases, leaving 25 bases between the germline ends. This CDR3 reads CASSARGTGIAPTYEQYF. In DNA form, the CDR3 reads TGTGCCAGCAGCGCCCGGGGGACGGGTATTGCCCCAACCTACGAGCAGTACTTC.

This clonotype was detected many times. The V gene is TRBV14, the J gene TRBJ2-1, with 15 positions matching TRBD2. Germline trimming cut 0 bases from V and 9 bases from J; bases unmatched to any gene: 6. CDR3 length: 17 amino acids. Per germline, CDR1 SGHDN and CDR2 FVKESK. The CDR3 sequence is CASSQDFPGLAGGEQFF. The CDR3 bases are TGTGCCAGCAGCCAAGACTTTCCGGGACTAGCGGGAGGTGAGCAGTTCTTC. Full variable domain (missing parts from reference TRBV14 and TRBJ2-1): EAGVTQFPSHSVIEKGQTVTLRCDPISGHDNLYWYRRVMGKEIKFLLHFVKESKQDESGMPNNRFLAERTGGTYSTLKVQPAELEDSGVYFCASSQDFPGLAGGEQFFGPGTRLTVL.

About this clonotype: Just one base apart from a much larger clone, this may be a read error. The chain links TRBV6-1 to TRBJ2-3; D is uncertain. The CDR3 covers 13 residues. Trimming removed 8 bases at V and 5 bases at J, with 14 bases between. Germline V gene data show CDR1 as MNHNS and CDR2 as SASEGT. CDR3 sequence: CASLKNPGDTQYF. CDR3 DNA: TGTGCCAGCCTAAAAAATCCGGGAGATACGCAGTATTTT.

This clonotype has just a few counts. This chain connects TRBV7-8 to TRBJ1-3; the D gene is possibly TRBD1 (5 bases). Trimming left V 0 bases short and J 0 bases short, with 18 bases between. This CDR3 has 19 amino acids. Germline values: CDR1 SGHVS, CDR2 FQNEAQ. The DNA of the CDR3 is TGTGCCAGCAGCTTAGCTGCCCCAATTGCAGGGTACTCTGGAAACACCATATATTTT. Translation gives CASSLAAPIAGYSGNTIYF.

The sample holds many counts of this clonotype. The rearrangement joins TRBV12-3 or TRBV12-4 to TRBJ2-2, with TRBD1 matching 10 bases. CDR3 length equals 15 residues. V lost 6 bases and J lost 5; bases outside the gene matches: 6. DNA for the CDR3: TGTGCCAGCAGCTCGGACAGGGGGTGGACCGGGGAGCTGTTTTTT. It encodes CASSSDRGWTGELFF.

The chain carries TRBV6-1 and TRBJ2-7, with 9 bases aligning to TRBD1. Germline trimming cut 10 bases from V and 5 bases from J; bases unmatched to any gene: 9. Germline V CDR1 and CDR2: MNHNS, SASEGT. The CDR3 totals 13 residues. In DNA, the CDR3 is TGTGCCACAACCGGGACAGGGAGAAACGAGCAGTACTTC. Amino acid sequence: CATTGTGRNEQYF.